This T cell receptor (beta chain) was captured by sequencing in a study of PD-1 blockade in classical Hodgkin lymphoma. Study results and limitations: Relative to healthy donors, newly diagnosed patients reportedly had lower baseline TCR diversity, which was reported as lower still in relapsed/refractory patients. Differences between repertoires have undefined causes, possibly disease activity or prior therapy.

Only in-frame clones appear in the TCRdb table, and some are missing; sequencing was by immunoSEQ multiplex PCR. The repertoire includes fewer than 55,000 clones, about nine tenths of them detected once, and about a tenth sits in the top ten. A note on this clone: Its antigen is not known.

All trial patients relapsed after autologous stem cell transplantation. CDR3 length: 16 residues. Germline CDR1 reads SGDLS; CDR2 reads YYNGEE. V gave up 4 bases and J gave up 1 base; unmatched junction bases: 10. The rearrangement joins TRBV9 to TRBJ1-1; 7 nucleotides agree with TRBD1. The TCR sequence derives from a human donor with classical Hodgkin lymphoma. This specimen was peripheral blood mononuclear cells (PBMCs), taken at baseline. The CDR3 DNA follows: TGTGCCAGCAGCCGGACAGGAGCCAAAACGAACACTGAAGCTTTCTTT. Amino acids: CASSRTGAKTNTEAFF.